These 15 T cell receptor beta chains were sequenced from one sample in a study of PD-1 blockade in classical Hodgkin lymphoma (dated by TCRdb to 2019 to 2021). Sample time point, as interpreted from the label and publication: cycle 1 day 1 (C1D1), immediately before nivolumab initiation. Every trial patient had relapsed following autologous stem cell transplantation, and prior brentuximab vedotin exposure was what differed among cohorts A, B and C. Receptor libraries were prepared by the immunoSEQ multiplex PCR assay. TCRdb took this table from immuneACCESS and kept in-frame rearrangements with V and J called. Such tables lack part of the clones; where checked against another copy, unresolved V genes explain under half of the gap, and the rest is unexplained. The sample yields about 98,000 clones; more than 90% were counted once. The ten largest clones represent less than 3.5% of the sample. The sequencing used peripheral blood mononuclear cells (PBMCs), collected at baseline. Receptor source: a human donor with classical Hodgkin lymphoma.

The rearrangement joins TRBV28 to TRBJ2-5; perhaps TRBD2 as D (5 bases). V lost 4 bases and J 6 bases, leaving 21 bases between the germline ends. CDR1 and CDR2 from the germline V gene are MDHEN and SYDVKM. This CDR3 region has 16 residues. CDR3 bases: TGTGCCAGCAGTTCCCCCGGGGTGTCCCTCCCCAAGACCCAGTACTTC. This sequence encodes CASSSPGVSLPKTQYF.

The chain couples TRBV28 to TRBJ1-2, with a possible D match to TRBD1 (6 bases). The CDR3 is 14 amino acids. Germline loops: CDR1 MDHEN, CDR2 SYDVKM. The ends were cut back, 5 bases at V and 8 bases at J, with 18 bases in the middle. CDR3 DNA sequence: TGTGCCAGCAGTCCATTACAGGGCTGGGGAGGCTACACCTTC. This sequence encodes CASSPLQGWGGYTF.

The table lists this clone with a count of one. This chain uses TRBV5-4 with TRBJ2-1; the match to TRBD1 covers 9 bases. The CDR3 covers 13 residues. Germline V gives CDR1 SGHNT, CDR2 YYREEE (reference sequence). V lost 3 bases to trimming and J lost 7 bases; unmatched junction nucleotides: 2. For the CDR3, the DNA is TGTGCCAGCAGCTCCGGGACAGGGAATGAGCAGTTCTTC. This sequence encodes CASSSGTGNEQFF.

This clone is a singleton in its sample. CDR3 DNA sequence: TGTGCCAGCAGCTTATCCTCTAGGGCGGCCGAGTACGAGCAGTACTTC. Protein product: CASSLSSRAAEYEQYF. V usage is TRBV7-8 and J usage is TRBJ2-7; D gene unclear. This CDR3 comprises 16 residues. Germline V gives CDR1 SGHVS, CDR2 FQNEAQ. Trimming took 2 bases from V and 4 from J, leaving 18 bases between them.

This chain links TRBV5-1 with TRBJ2-7; a weak D match, TRBD1 (6 bases). The CDR3 has 14 residues. Germline lookup yields CDR1 SGHRS and CDR2 YFSETQ. V gave up 4 bases and J gave up 2 bases, with 13 bases separating them. This chain's CDR3 is CASSGLGHTYEQYF. In nucleotides, the CDR3 is TGCGCCAGCAGCGGACTGGGACACACCTACGAGCAGTACTTC.

The chain links TRBV7-2 to TRBJ2-7; D is perhaps TRBD2 (6 bases). V was trimmed by 3 bases and J by 1 base, leaving 13 bases between them. CDR1 SGHTA and CDR2 FQGNSA come from the germline V gene. This CDR3 is built from 15 residues. CDR3 sequence reads: CASSFSSGPSYEQYF. In nucleotides, the CDR3 is TGTGCCAGCAGCTTCAGCAGCGGGCCGTCCTACGAGCAGTACTTC.

This clone was seen just once. This chain's CDR3 is CASTTLLSGGQETQYF. The CDR3 DNA reads TGCGCCAGCACCACCTTACTCTCAGGGGGCCAAGAGACCCAGTACTTC. The gene calls are TRBV5-1 and TRBJ2-5; 7 bases line up with TRBD1. The CDR3 length is 16 residues. V shed 6 bases, J shed 1 base, and the junction held 12 bases outside the gene matches. From germline, CDR1 is SGHRS and CDR2 YFSETQ.

The chain employs TRBV19 and TRBJ1-1; D perhaps matches TRBD1 (6 bases). V was shortened by 7 bases and J by 10 bases, with 22 bases between the two germline ends. CDR3 length: 14 residues. CDR1 is LNHDA, CDR2 SQIVND, per germline (reference sequence). Here the CDR3 DNA reads TGTGCCAGTAATAATCGGGGGGCCATCTCTGGAGCTTTCTTT. It codes for CASNNRGAISGAFF.

The rearrangement uses TRBV10-3 and TRBJ1-4; weak D call: TRBD1 (6 bases). This CDR3 is built from 14 residues. Deletions cut 2 bases from V and 7 bases from J, with 11 bases between. Per germline, CDR1 ENHRY and CDR2 SYGVKD. CDR3 sequence reads: CAISERGGSEKLFF. In DNA form, the CDR3 reads TGTGCCATCAGTGAGAGGGGGGGCTCTGAAAAACTGTTTTTT.

The chain recombines TRBV7-9 with TRBJ2-7; 7 positions match TRBD1. Trimming cost V 4 bases and J 0 bases; bases outside gene matches: 3. There are 14 residues in the CDR3. Germline V gene sequence: CDR1 SEHNR, CDR2 FQNEAQ (reference sequence). CDR3: CASSSGTVSYEQYF. The CDR3 DNA sequence: TGTGCCAGCAGCTCCGGGACAGTCTCCTACGAGCAGTACTTC.

V and J are TRBV5-1 and TRBJ2-7, with 8 bases that match TRBD2. CDR1 and CDR2 (germline): SGHRS, YFSETQ. The V segment lost 0 bases and the J segment 4 bases; nucleotides outside the gene matches: 6. The CDR3 contains 15 residues. This CDR3 reads CASSLVAGGRYEQYF. In DNA form, the CDR3 reads TGCGCCAGCAGCTTGGTCGCGGGAGGACGGTACGAGCAGTACTTC.

J is TRBJ1-1 and V is TRBV2; TRBD1 is a possible D gene (6 bases). The CDR3 sequence is 15 residues long. The V end lost 4 bases, the J end lost 1 base, and 13 bases lay between the germline ends. Germline CDR1 SNHLY, CDR2 FYNNEI. CDR3 DNA sequence: TGTGCCAGCAGTGTGGGACAAGCGCAGAACACTGAAGCTTTCTTT. As protein: CASSVGQAQNTEAFF. The variable domain in full, with the rest retrieved from reference TRBV2 and TRBJ1-1, is EPEVTQTPSHQVTQMGQEVILRCVPISNHLYFYWYRQILGQKVEFLVSFYNNEISEKSEIFDDQFSVERPDGSNFTLKIRSTKLEDSAMYFCASSVGQAQNTEAFFGQGTRLTVV.

This chain uses TRBV12-5 with TRBJ2-2; TRBD1 might be the D (6 bases). Germline CDR1 reads LGHNT; CDR2 reads FRNRAP. V lost 4 bases, J lost 0 bases, and 21 bases lay in between. The CDR3 sequence is 19 residues long. CDR3 residues: CASGSRRGWGLANTGELFF. In DNA form, the CDR3 reads TGTGCTAGTGGTTCTCGCAGGGGTTGGGGCTTAGCGAACACCGGGGAGCTGTTTTTT.

This clone came up a few times. J is TRBJ2-7 and V is TRBV7-2; TRBD1 might be the D (5 bases). Germline CDR1 and CDR2: SGHTA and FQGNSA. The CDR3 loop spans 14 amino acids. The ends were cut back, 2 bases at V and 7 bases at J, with 15 bases in the middle. The CDR3 DNA follows: TGTGCCAGCAGCTTAACGGCAGGGCTGGGGGAGCAGTACTTC. As protein: CASSLTAGLGEQYF.

V and J are TRBV5-1 and TRBJ2-1, with 9 bases that match TRBD2. Germline V CDR1 and CDR2: SGHRS, YFSETQ. CDR3 size: 16 residues. J gave up 6 bases and V 3 bases, and 10 bases lay outside the gene matches. The CDR3 bases are TGCGCCAGCAGCTGGACGCCGGGACTAGCAGCCAATGAGCAGTTCTTC. It encodes CASSWTPGLAANEQFF.